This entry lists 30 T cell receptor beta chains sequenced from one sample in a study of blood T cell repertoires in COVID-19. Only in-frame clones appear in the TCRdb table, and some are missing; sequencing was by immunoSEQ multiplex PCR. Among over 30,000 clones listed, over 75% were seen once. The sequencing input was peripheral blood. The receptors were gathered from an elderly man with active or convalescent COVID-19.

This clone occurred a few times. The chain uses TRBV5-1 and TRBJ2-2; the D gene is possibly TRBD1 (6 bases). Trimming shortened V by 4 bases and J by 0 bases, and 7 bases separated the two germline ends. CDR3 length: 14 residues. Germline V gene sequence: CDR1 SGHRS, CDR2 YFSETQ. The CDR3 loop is CASSGGPNTGELFF. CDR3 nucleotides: TGCGCCAGCAGCGGGGGCCCGAACACCGGGGAGCTGTTTTTT.

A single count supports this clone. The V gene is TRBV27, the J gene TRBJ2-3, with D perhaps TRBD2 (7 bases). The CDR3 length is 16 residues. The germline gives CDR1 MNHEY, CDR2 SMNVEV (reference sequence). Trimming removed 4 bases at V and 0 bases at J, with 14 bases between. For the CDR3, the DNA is TGTGCCAGCAGTTCTTGGGGGGGGGCCAGCACAGATACGCAGTATTTT. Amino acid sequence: CASSSWGGASTDTQYF.

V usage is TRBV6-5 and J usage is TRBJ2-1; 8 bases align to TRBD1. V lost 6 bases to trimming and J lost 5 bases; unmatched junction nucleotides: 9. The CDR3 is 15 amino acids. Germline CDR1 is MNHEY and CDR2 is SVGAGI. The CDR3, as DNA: TGTGCCAGCAGGGATCAGGGGGCGCCCCACAATGAGCAGTTCTTC. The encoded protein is CASRDQGAPHNEQFF.

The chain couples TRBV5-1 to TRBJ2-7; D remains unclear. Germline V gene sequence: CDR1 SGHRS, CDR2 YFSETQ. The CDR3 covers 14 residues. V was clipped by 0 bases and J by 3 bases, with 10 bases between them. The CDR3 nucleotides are TGCGCCAGCAGCTTGGCCGTCACGAGCTACGAGCAGTACTTC. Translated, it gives CASSLAVTSYEQYF.

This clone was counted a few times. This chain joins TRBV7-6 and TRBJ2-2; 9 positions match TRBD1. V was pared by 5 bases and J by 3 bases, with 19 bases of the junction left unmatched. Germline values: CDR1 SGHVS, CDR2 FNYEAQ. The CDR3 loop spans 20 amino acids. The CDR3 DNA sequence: TGTGCCAGCAGCCTACTAAATTGGACAGGGGTATTCGTTGACACCGGGGAGCTGTTTTTT. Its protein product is CASSLLNWTGVFVDTGELFF.

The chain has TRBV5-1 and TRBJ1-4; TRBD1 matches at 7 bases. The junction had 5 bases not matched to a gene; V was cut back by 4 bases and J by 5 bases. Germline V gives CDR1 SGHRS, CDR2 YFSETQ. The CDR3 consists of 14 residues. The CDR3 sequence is CASSIGTVNEKLFF. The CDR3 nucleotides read TGCGCCAGCAGCATAGGGACAGTCAATGAAAAACTGTTTTTT.

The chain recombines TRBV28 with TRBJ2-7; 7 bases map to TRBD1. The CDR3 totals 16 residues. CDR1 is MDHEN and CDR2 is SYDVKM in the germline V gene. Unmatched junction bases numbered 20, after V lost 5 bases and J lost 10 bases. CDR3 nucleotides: TGTGCCAGCAGTCTTCCCCCCCAGACAGGGAGAGTAGGTCAGTACTTC. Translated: CASSLPPQTGRVGQYF.

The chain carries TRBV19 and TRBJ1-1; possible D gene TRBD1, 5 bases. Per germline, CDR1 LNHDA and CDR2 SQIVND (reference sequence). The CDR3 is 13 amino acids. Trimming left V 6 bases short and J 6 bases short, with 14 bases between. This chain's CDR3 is CASRGQGTAEAFF. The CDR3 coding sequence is TGTGCCAGTAGAGGGCAGGGAACAGCTGAAGCTTTCTTT.

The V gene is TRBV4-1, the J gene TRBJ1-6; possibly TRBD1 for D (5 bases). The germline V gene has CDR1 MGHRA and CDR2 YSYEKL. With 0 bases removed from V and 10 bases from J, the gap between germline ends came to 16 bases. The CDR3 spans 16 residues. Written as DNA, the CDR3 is TGCGCCAGCAGCCAAGATGGTTCAGGGTTAGACTCACCCCTCCACTTT. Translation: CASSQDGSGLDSPLHF.

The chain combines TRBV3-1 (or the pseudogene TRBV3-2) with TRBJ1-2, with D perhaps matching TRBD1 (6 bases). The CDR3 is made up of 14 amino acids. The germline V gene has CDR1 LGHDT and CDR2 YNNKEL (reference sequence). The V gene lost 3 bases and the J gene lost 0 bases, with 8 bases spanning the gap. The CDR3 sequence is CASSQGAANYGYTF. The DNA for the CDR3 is TGTGCCAGCAGCCAGGGGGCCGCTAACTATGGCTACACCTTC.

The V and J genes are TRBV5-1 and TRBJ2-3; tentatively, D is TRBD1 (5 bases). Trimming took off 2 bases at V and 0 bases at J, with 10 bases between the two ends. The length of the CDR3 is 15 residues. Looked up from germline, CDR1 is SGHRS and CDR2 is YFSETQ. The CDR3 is CASSLQDTSTDTQYF. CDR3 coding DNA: TGCGCCAGCAGCTTACAGGATACTAGCACAGATACGCAGTATTTT.

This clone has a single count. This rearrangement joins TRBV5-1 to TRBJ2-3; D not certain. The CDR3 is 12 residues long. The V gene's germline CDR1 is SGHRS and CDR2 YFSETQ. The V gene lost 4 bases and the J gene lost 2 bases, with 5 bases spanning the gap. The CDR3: CASSQNTDTQYF. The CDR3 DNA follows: TGCGCCAGCAGCCAAAACACAGATACGCAGTATTTT.

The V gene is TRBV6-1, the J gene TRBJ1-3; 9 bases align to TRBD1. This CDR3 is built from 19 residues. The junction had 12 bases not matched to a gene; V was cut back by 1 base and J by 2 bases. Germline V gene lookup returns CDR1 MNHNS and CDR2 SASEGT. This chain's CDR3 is CASSEVGRFRTGAGNTIYF. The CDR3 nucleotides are TGTGCCAGCAGTGAAGTGGGCCGTTTTCGGACAGGGGCTGGAAACACCATATATTTT.

For the CDR3, the DNA is TGCGCCAGCAGCTTGGCGTCCAGGGGGTATGGAAACACCATATATTTT. Amino acid sequence: CASSLASRGYGNTIYF. This chain uses TRBV5-1 with TRBJ1-3; 7 bases line up with TRBD1. Germline values: CDR1 SGHRS, CDR2 YFSETQ. V shed 0 bases, J shed 3 bases, and the junction held 6 bases outside the gene matches. The CDR3 has 16 residues.

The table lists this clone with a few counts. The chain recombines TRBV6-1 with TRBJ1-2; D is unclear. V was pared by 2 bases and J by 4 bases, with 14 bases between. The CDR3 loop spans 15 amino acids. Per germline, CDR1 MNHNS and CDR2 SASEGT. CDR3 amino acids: CASSETRLRGYGYTF. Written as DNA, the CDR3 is TGTGCCAGCAGTGAAACCCGACTGAGAGGCTATGGCTACACCTTC.

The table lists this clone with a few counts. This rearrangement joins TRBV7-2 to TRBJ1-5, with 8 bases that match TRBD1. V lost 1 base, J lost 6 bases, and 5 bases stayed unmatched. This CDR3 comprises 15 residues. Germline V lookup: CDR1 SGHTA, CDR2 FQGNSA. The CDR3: CASSLVQGATQPQHF. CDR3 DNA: TGTGCCAGCAGCTTAGTGCAGGGGGCTACTCAGCCCCAGCATTTT.

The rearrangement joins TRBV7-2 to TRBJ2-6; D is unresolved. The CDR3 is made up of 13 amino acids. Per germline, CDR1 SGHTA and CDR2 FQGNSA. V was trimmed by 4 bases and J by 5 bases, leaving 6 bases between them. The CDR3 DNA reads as TGTGCCAGCAGCTCCTACTGGGCCAACGTCCTGACTTTC. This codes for CASSSYWANVLTF. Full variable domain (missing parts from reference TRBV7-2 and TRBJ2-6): GAGVSQSPSNKVTEKGKDVELRCDPISGHTALYWYRQSLGQGLEFLIYFQGNSAPDKSGLPSDRFSAERTGGSVSTLTIQRTQQEDSAVYLCASSSYWANVLTFGAGSRLTVL.

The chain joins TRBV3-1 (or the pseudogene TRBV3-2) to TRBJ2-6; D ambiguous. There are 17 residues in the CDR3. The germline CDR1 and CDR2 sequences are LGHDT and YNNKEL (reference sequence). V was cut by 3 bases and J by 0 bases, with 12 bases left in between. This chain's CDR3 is CASSHEPEVSGANVLTF. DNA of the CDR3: TGTGCCAGCAGCCACGAACCAGAAGTCTCTGGGGCCAACGTCCTGACTTTC.

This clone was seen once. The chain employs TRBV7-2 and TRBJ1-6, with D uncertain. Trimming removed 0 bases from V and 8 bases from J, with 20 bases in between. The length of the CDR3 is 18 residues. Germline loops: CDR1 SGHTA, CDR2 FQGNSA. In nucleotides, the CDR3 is TGTGCCAGCAGCTTAGCGCCCCTATTACAAACCGGGGATTCACCCCTCCACTTT. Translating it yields CASSLAPLLQTGDSPLHF.

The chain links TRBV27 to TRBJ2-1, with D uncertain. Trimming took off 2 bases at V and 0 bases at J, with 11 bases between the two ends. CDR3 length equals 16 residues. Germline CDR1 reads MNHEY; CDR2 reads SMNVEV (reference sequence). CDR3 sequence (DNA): TGTGCCAGCAGTTTAAGGAGTATAAGCTCCTACAATGAGCAGTTCTTC. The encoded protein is CASSLRSISSYNEQFF.

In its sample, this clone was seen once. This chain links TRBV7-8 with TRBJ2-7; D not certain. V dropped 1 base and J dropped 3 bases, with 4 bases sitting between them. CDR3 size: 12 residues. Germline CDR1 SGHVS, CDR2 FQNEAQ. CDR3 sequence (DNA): TGTGCCAGCAGCTTAGGTTACTACGAGCAGTACTTC. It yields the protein CASSLGYYEQYF.

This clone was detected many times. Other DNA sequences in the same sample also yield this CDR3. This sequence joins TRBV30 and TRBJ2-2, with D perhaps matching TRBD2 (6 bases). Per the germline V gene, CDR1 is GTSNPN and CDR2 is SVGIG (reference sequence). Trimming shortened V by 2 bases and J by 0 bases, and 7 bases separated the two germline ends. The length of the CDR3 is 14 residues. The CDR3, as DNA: TGTGCCTGGAGTAGACTAGCGAACACCGGGGAGCTGTTTTTT. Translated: CAWSRLANTGELFF.

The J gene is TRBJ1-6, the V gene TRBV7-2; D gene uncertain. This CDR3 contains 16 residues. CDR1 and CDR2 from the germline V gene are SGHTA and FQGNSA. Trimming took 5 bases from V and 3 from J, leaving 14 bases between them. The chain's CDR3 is CASSPREDFYNSPLHF. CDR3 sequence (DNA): TGTGCCAGCAGCCCACGGGAAGACTTCTATAATTCACCCCTCCACTTT.

In nucleotides, the CDR3 is TGTGCCAGCACAGGTGATACTAACTATGGCTACACCTTC. Translating gives CASTGDTNYGYTF. This chain connects TRBV2 to TRBJ1-2, with D unclear. Germline CDR1 reads SNHLY; CDR2 reads FYNNEI. Between the trimmed V and J ends, which lost 7 bases and 0 bases, there was a span of 9 bases. The CDR3 totals 13 residues.

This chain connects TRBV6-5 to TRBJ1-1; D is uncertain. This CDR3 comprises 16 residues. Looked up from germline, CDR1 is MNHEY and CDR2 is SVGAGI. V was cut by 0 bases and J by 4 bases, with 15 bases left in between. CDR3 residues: CASSYSRARVSTEAFF. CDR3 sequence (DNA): TGTGCCAGCAGTTACTCGCGGGCGAGGGTTAGCACTGAAGCTTTCTTT.

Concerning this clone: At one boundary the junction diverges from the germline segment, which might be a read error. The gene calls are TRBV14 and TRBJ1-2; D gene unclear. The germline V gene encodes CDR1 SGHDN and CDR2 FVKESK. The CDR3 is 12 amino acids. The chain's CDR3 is CASSKDLYGYTF. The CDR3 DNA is TGTGCCAGCAGCAAAGACCTCTATGGCTACACCTTC.

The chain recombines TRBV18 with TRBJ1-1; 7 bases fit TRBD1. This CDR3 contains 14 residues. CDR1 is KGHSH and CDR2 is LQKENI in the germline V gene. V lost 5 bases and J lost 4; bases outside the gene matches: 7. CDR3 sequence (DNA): TGTGCCAGCTCATTCGACAGGGTGGTCACTGAAGCTTTCTTT. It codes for CASSFDRVVTEAFF.

CDR3 in DNA: TGCGCCAGCAGCCGAATCGGACAGAATGGCTACACCTTC. It is translated as CASSRIGQNGYTF. The chain joins TRBV5-1 to TRBJ1-2; weak D call: TRBD1 (6 bases). CDR1 and CDR2 (germline): SGHRS, YFSETQ. Trimming took off 4 bases at V and 6 bases at J, with 13 bases between the two ends. The CDR3 has 13 amino acids.

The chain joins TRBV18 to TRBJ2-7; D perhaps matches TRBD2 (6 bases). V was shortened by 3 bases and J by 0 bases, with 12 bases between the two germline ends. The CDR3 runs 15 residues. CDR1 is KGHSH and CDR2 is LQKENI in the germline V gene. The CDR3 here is CASSPAAGSSYEQYF. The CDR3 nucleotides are TGTGCCAGCTCACCCGCGGCGGGGAGCTCCTACGAGCAGTACTTC.

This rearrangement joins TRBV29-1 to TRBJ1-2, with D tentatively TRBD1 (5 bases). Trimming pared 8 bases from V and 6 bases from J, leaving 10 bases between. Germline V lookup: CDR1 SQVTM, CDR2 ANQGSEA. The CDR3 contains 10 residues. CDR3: CSSDRDGYTF. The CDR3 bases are TGCAGCTCCGACAGAGATGGCTACACCTTC.